This T cell receptor beta chain was identified during a study of tumour-infiltrating T cells in Burkitt lymphoma. The method was immunoSEQ multiplex PCR; TCRdb's version includes in-frame clones alone and lacks a portion of them. The sample lists under 1,500 clones; approximately 85% were seen once. Germline V CDR1 and CDR2: SGHKS, YYEKEE (reference sequence). The V and J ends lost 4 bases and 8 bases, in that order; junction bases with no gene match: 11. This CDR3 region has 15 residues. This chain links TRBV5-5 with TRBJ2-1; 8 bases match TRBD2. The clonotype was recovered from a human donor with Burkitt lymphoma. The specimen was tumor tissue. CDR3 region: CASSPSSIGGDEQFF. In DNA form, the CDR3 reads TGTGCCAGCAGCCCCTCTAGTATCGGGGGGGATGAGCAGTTCTTC.